The rows below give T cell receptor beta chains drawn from one sample of a study of cytomegalovirus exposure and HLA in healthy donors. Clones were sequenced by immunoSEQ multiplex PCR, and TCRdb holds only the in-frame ones, with some missing. This sample yields around 140,000 clones, of which approximately 82% are seen a single time; 1.5% belongs to the top ten. Specimen: PBMCs. The receptors shown here come from a female donor in good health and CMV-seronegative. CDR3s include the opening cysteine and the closing phenylalanine or tryptophan. D genes are given only for firm matches. Size values are once, few and many counts, or a class for expanded clones, and some rows have none.

cdr3_nt: TGCGCCAGCAGCCTCCGTCTAGGAGGGTACGAGCAGTACTTC
cdr3_aa: CASSLRLGGYEQYF
clone_size: -
j_call: TRBJ2-7
v_call: TRBV5-1
d_call: -

cdr3_nt: TGTGCCAGCAGCAAAGAGGCTAATGAAAAACTGTTTTTT
cdr3_aa: CASSKEANEKLFF
clone_size: -
j_call: TRBJ1-4
v_call: TRBV7-9
d_call: -

cdr3_nt: TGTGCCAGCAGCAAAGACGGAGGGAGGGCTTTCTTT
cdr3_aa: CASSKDGGRAFF
clone_size: -
j_call: TRBJ1-1
v_call: TRBV21-1
d_call: -

cdr3_nt: TGTGCCACCGGGACTAGCGGGAGCAGCCCCTTCAAATTCTTC
cdr3_aa: CATGTSGSSPFKFF
clone_size: -
j_call: TRBJ2-1
v_call: TRBV10-3
d_call: TRBD2

cdr3_nt: TGCAGTGCTAGACCCCAAGGACAGGAACTCTTC
cdr3_aa: CSARPQGQELF
clone_size: once
j_call: TRBJ1-2
v_call: TRBV20-1
d_call: TRBD1

cdr3_nt: TGCGCCAGCAGCTTGTTAGCGGGGGACTACGAGCAGTACTTC
cdr3_aa: CASSLLAGDYEQYF
clone_size: once
j_call: TRBJ2-7
v_call: TRBV5-1
d_call: TRBD2

cdr3_nt: TGTGCCAGCAGCGGAGGGACGGCCTCCTCCGGCAATCAGCCCCAGCATTTT
cdr3_aa: CASSGGTASSGNQPQHF
clone_size: -
j_call: TRBJ1-5
v_call: TRBV5-5
d_call: -

cdr3_nt: TGTGCCAGCAGCGTAGACAGGGCCAACACCGGGGAGCTGTTTTTT
cdr3_aa: CASSVDRANTGELFF
clone_size: -
j_call: TRBJ2-2
v_call: TRBV9
d_call: -

cdr3_nt: TGTGCCAGCAGCATCACAGGGATGAACACTGAAGCTTTCTTT
cdr3_aa: CASSITGMNTEAFF
clone_size: -
j_call: TRBJ1-1
v_call: TRBV28
d_call: -

cdr3_nt: TGCGCCAGCAGCCAAGAAGTCGTGGGACTAGCGGGAGCCGAGCAGTACTTC
cdr3_aa: CASSQEVVGLAGAEQYF
clone_size: -
j_call: TRBJ2-7
v_call: TRBV4-3
d_call: TRBD2

cdr3_nt: TGCAGTGCTAGCGGGAGAGAGACCCAGTACTTC
cdr3_aa: CSASGRETQYF
clone_size: -
j_call: TRBJ2-5
v_call: TRBV20-1
d_call: -

cdr3_nt: TGCGCCAGCAGCTTTCTACCAAGCCCAAGCTCCTACGAGCAGTACTTC
cdr3_aa: CASSFLPSPSSYEQYF
clone_size: few
j_call: TRBJ2-7
v_call: TRBV5-1
d_call: -

cdr3_nt: TGCAGTGCTCCACAGAATGGCTACACCTTC
cdr3_aa: CSAPQNGYTF
clone_size: -
j_call: TRBJ1-2
v_call: TRBV20-1
d_call: -

cdr3_nt: TGCGCCAGCTGCCCGGACAGGGCCAACACCGGGGAGCTGTTTTTT
cdr3_aa: CASCPDRANTGELFF
clone_size: -
j_call: TRBJ2-2
v_call: TRBV4-3
d_call: TRBD1

cdr3_nt: TGTGCCAGCAGCCCATTTGGAGGGGGCGATAGCGGGAGGATCTACGAGCAGTACTTC
cdr3_aa: CASSPFGGGDSGRIYEQYF
clone_size: -
j_call: TRBJ2-7
v_call: TRBV7-9
d_call: TRBD2

cdr3_nt: TGTGCCAGCGGAATTGAACAGGGACAGAGAGAGACCCAGTACTTC
cdr3_aa: CASGIEQGQRETQYF
clone_size: few
j_call: TRBJ2-5
v_call: TRBV7-9
d_call: TRBD1

cdr3_nt: TGTGCCAGCAGCCGAGGCGGCAGTTCCTACGAGCAGTACTTC
cdr3_aa: CASSRGGSSYEQYF
clone_size: -
j_call: TRBJ2-7
v_call: TRBV7-9
d_call: -

cdr3_nt: TGTGCCAGCCTTAGCTCCTACAATGAGCAGTTCTTC
cdr3_aa: CASLSSYNEQFF
clone_size: -
j_call: TRBJ2-1
v_call: TRBV27
d_call: -

cdr3_nt: TGTGCCATCAGTAAAGGGGCCAACGAGCAGTACTTC
cdr3_aa: CAISKGANEQYF
clone_size: -
j_call: TRBJ2-7
v_call: TRBV10-3
d_call: -

cdr3_nt: TGTGCCAGCAGCCACTATACAGGGTCTAAGATTAACTATGGCTACACCTTC
cdr3_aa: CASSHYTGSKINYGYTF
clone_size: -
j_call: TRBJ1-2
v_call: TRBV11-2
d_call: -

cdr3_nt: TGTGCCAGTAGTCCCCGAGCGGGAGCGAACACAGATACGCAGTATTTT
cdr3_aa: CASSPRAGANTDTQYF
clone_size: -
j_call: TRBJ2-3
v_call: TRBV19
d_call: TRBD2

cdr3_nt: TGTGCCAGCAGCGTAGGGGGGTCTAGCGGGAGAAGCCACGAGCAGTACTTC
cdr3_aa: CASSVGGSSGRSHEQYF
clone_size: -
j_call: TRBJ2-7
v_call: TRBV9
d_call: TRBD2

cdr3_nt: TGTGCCAGCAGCAAAAAACTGGCGGAAAACAAAAACATTCAGTACTTC
cdr3_aa: CASSKKLAENKNIQYF
clone_size: few
j_call: TRBJ2-4
v_call: TRBV21-1
d_call: -

cdr3_nt: TGTGCCAGCTCCTCGCCAGCGGGAACTTTCAATGAGCAGTTCTTC
cdr3_aa: CASSSPAGTFNEQFF
clone_size: -
j_call: TRBJ2-1
v_call: TRBV18
d_call: TRBD2

cdr3_nt: TGTGCCAGCAGTCCAACCGGGACAACAAACATTCAGTACTTC
cdr3_aa: CASSPTGTTNIQYF
clone_size: few
j_call: TRBJ2-4
v_call: TRBV27
d_call: -

cdr3_nt: TGTGCCAGCAGTTTTTGGCAGGGGGCGACCAATGAGCAGTTCTTC
cdr3_aa: CASSFWQGATNEQFF
clone_size: -
j_call: TRBJ2-1
v_call: TRBV28
d_call: TRBD1

cdr3_nt: TGTGCTAGTGGTCCCTCCCTGTGGGAGAGTTACGAGCAGTACTTC
cdr3_aa: CASGPSLWESYEQYF
clone_size: few
j_call: TRBJ2-7
v_call: TRBV12-5
d_call: -

cdr3_nt: TGTGCCAGCAGTCCCCGCACAGGGACAGATACGCAGTATTTT
cdr3_aa: CASSPRTGTDTQYF
clone_size: -
j_call: TRBJ2-3
v_call: TRBV27
d_call: -

cdr3_nt: TGTGCCAGCAGCGTAACCGGGACTAGCGGGAGCTTTGAGCAGTTCTTC
cdr3_aa: CASSVTGTSGSFEQFF
clone_size: -
j_call: TRBJ2-1
v_call: TRBV5-5
d_call: TRBD2

cdr3_nt: TGTGCCAGCAGCATAAGACAGGGGCGGACTGAAGCTTTCTTT
cdr3_aa: CASSIRQGRTEAFF
clone_size: -
j_call: TRBJ1-1
v_call: TRBV7-9
d_call: TRBD1

cdr3_nt: TGTGCCAGCAGTTCGATCGGCGGCGAGCAGTACTTC
cdr3_aa: CASSSIGGEQYF
clone_size: -
j_call: TRBJ2-7
v_call: TRBV27
d_call: -

cdr3_nt: TGCGCCAGCAGCCAAGATCGGGGAGGGGGTGAAGCTTTCTTT
cdr3_aa: CASSQDRGGGEAFF
clone_size: -
j_call: TRBJ1-1
v_call: TRBV4-3
d_call: -

cdr3_nt: TGCGCCAGCAGTGAGTTAGCAGCGGGAGAAGGAGAGACCCAGTACTTC
cdr3_aa: CASSELAAGEGETQYF
clone_size: -
j_call: TRBJ2-5
v_call: TRBV10-1
d_call: TRBD2

cdr3_nt: TGTGCCAGTAGAACAGGGGGCTTTTCTTATCAGCCCCAGCATTTT
cdr3_aa: CASRTGGFSYQPQHF
clone_size: -
j_call: TRBJ1-5
v_call: TRBV19
d_call: TRBD1

cdr3_nt: TGTGCCAGCAGCCCAGGAGCAGGGGACGAGCAGTACTTC
cdr3_aa: CASSPGAGDEQYF
clone_size: -
j_call: TRBJ2-7
v_call: TRBV5-4
d_call: -

cdr3_nt: TGTGCCAGCAGCTCCCTAGCGGGAGTAACCTACGAGCAGTACTTC
cdr3_aa: CASSSLAGVTYEQYF
clone_size: -
j_call: TRBJ2-7
v_call: TRBV7-2
d_call: TRBD2

cdr3_nt: TGCAGTGCTCGGGACAACTACGAGCAGTACTTC
cdr3_aa: CSARDNYEQYF
clone_size: -
j_call: TRBJ2-7
v_call: TRBV20-1
d_call: -

cdr3_nt: TGTGCCAGCAGTTTAAAGCGGGAGGGAACTTACGAGCAGTACTTC
cdr3_aa: CASSLKREGTYEQYF
clone_size: few
j_call: TRBJ2-7
v_call: TRBV27
d_call: TRBD2

cdr3_nt: TGTGCCACCGGGACAGGGTTCGAACCCCAGCATTTT
cdr3_aa: CATGTGFEPQHF
clone_size: -
j_call: TRBJ1-5
v_call: TRBV28
d_call: TRBD1

cdr3_nt: TGTGCCAGCAGCACCTCCGGGACAGGGGACGATACTAATGAAAAACTGTTTTTT
cdr3_aa: CASSTSGTGDDTNEKLFF
clone_size: -
j_call: TRBJ1-4
v_call: TRBV7-8
d_call: TRBD1

cdr3_nt: TGTGCCAGCAGTTTCGTGAACACTGAAGCTTTCTTT
cdr3_aa: CASSFVNTEAFF
clone_size: -
j_call: TRBJ1-1
v_call: TRBV6-6
d_call: -

cdr3_nt: TGTGCCAGCAGCTACCAGACAGGGGACGCTAACTATGGCTACACCTTC
cdr3_aa: CASSYQTGDANYGYTF
clone_size: -
j_call: TRBJ1-2
v_call: TRBV7-2
d_call: TRBD1

cdr3_nt: TGCGCCAGCAGCACGACGGGCAGGGGGAGATCAAGGACAGATACGCAGTATTTT
cdr3_aa: CASSTTGRGRSRTDTQYF
clone_size: -
j_call: TRBJ2-3
v_call: TRBV5-1
d_call: TRBD1

cdr3_nt: TGTGCCAGCAGTCTCGGGGACAGGGGCTTCGGCTACACCTTC
cdr3_aa: CASSLGDRGFGYTF
clone_size: -
j_call: TRBJ1-2
v_call: TRBV28
d_call: TRBD1

cdr3_nt: TGTGCCAGCAGCCAGTTCTCCGGGACAGCCTCCTACGAGCAGTACTTC
cdr3_aa: CASSQFSGTASYEQYF
clone_size: -
j_call: TRBJ2-7
v_call: TRBV4-2
d_call: TRBD1

cdr3_nt: TGCGCCAGCAGCGGGGGACTAGCCGTGGAGACCCAGTACTTC
cdr3_aa: CASSGGLAVETQYF
clone_size: -
j_call: TRBJ2-5
v_call: TRBV5-1
d_call: TRBD2

cdr3_nt: TGTGCCAGCAGCTATGACAGGGTTCAATTCTTC
cdr3_aa: CASSYDRVQFF
clone_size: -
j_call: TRBJ2-1
v_call: TRBV7-9
d_call: TRBD1

cdr3_nt: TGTGCCAGTAGTGCCTGGGACAGCTCCTACGAGCAGTACTTC
cdr3_aa: CASSAWDSSYEQYF
clone_size: -
j_call: TRBJ2-7
v_call: TRBV19
d_call: TRBD1

cdr3_nt: TGCGCCAGCAGCTCCGGGACAACTAACTATGGCTACACCTTC
cdr3_aa: CASSSGTTNYGYTF
clone_size: once
j_call: TRBJ1-2
v_call: TRBV5-1
d_call: -

cdr3_nt: TGTGCCAGCAACCCCGGGACATTAAGGGGGAACACTGAAGCTTTCTTT
cdr3_aa: CASNPGTLRGNTEAFF
clone_size: -
j_call: TRBJ1-1
v_call: TRBV28
d_call: -

cdr3_nt: TGTGCCAGCAGCCCGCAAGCGCTCTCCTACGAGCAGTACTTC
cdr3_aa: CASSPQALSYEQYF
clone_size: -
j_call: TRBJ2-7
v_call: TRBV7-9
d_call: -

cdr3_nt: TGTGCCTGGAGTCCCCGAGGGGGAGGGAGTCCCAATGAGCAGTTCTTC
cdr3_aa: CAWSPRGGGSPNEQFF
clone_size: few
j_call: TRBJ2-1
v_call: TRBV30
d_call: -

cdr3_nt: TGTGCCAGCAGCGTAGGTTTGGGGAGGGCCAGCTCCTACGAGCAGTACTTC
cdr3_aa: CASSVGLGRASSYEQYF
clone_size: few
j_call: TRBJ2-7
v_call: TRBV9
d_call: TRBD2